The source of this TCR beta chain is a study of cytomegalovirus exposure and HLA in healthy donors (dated 2017 in TCRdb). The study in broad terms: An earlier analysis of roughly 500 of the donors reported 250 to 350 Gb of sequence data and around 100 million unique TCR beta sequences obtained from roughly 170 million T cells. A separate validation cohort of approximately 130 different subjects was used in addition to the roughly 640-subject first cohort. The study combined high-throughput TCR immunosequencing, statistical association of individual TCRs with disease status, and machine learning to predict cytomegalovirus infection status. Donor age, sex, ethnicity and CMV serostatus were compiled together with the repertoire data. Five DR-DQ haplotypes were handled as single units for association and clustering, since linkage in the cohort was strong. The aim of the study was to test whether cataloging public T cell receptors could identify signatures of past pathogen exposure. All discovery cohort repertoires had been generated on a single sequencing platform. Rather than using new phenotypic data, the later analysis identified candidate immune exposures from TCR beta sequences and from how often those sequences occurred across donors. Among about 400 genotyped donors of the cohort, an average of roughly 230,000 unique TCR beta nucleotide sequences was sequenced per donor, of which 15% to 20% were non-productive. An earlier analysis of 587 of the donors applied high-throughput TCR beta sequencing to assess whether each TCR beta V gene segment acted as functional or pseudogenic. In a later genetic analysis, genome-wide SNP genotypes for about 55% of the 666 donors were used, and that subset was treated as a discovery cohort. The number of donors typed differed by locus, with roughly 629-640 for A, B, C, DRB1 and DQB1, roughly 520 for DQA1, over 600 for DPA1, and some 470 for DPB1. The genetic ancestry cluster associated with self-reported Caucasian donors included about 81% of the roughly 400 genotyped donors. To study patterns of TCR occurrence, a later analysis re-analyzed previously published TCR beta repertoires from several hundred donors and added high-resolution HLA genotyping. Using immunosequencing, the study profiled T cell repertoires from around 680 subjects and related those repertoires to cytomegalovirus serostatus. HLA typing included class I and class II loci at four-digit resolution. An early release covering roughly 600 HLA-typed donors comprised about 300 gigabases of sequencing data and 85 million to 100 million unique TCR sequences.

Library generation was performed with the immunoSEQ multiplex PCR assay. A mixture of 60 forward primers for TCR Vbeta segments and 13 reverse primers for TCR Jbeta segments was used in the multiplex PCR. Amplification of the CDR3 region of rearranged TCR beta genes was performed with a multiplex PCR assay on genomic DNA. The amplified TCR beta libraries were sequenced on the Illumina HiSeq System as 87-base-pair reads. The study's processing was this. A later analysis tallied tens of millions of unique TCR beta chains across the approximately 670 repertoires, and about 10 million of those chains were shared by two or more donors. A nearest-neighbor algorithm error-corrected the raw reads and collapsed the reads into unique sequences, merging closely related sequences to remove PCR and sequencing errors. CDR3 sequences were aligned to IMGT reference sequences to assign V, D and J gene segments. For a sequence to be retained, at least a six-nucleotide match to both a V gene segment and a J gene segment was required. Rearrangements were classified as productive when the CDR3 lacked stop codons and remained in frame with V and J, and all other rearrangements were classified as non-productive. Following IMGT convention, CDR3 was defined as the stretch from the second conserved V-encoded cysteine to the conserved J-encoded phenylalanine. Sequences without an unambiguous match to a single V gene segment were excluded from the earlier analysis of approximately 560 of the donors. In an earlier analysis of several hundred of the donors, V segments were called functional above 56.7% productive rearrangements and were called segregating when the between-donor standard deviation exceeded 5%. To diagnose cytomegalovirus status from the catalog of TCR beta chain sequences, a statistical classification framework was built. A later analysis assigned V and J genes by comparing TCR nucleotide sequences with IMGT/GENE-DB human TR gene sequences. The TCRdist pipeline was used in a later analysis to assign CDR3 sequences and most-parsimonious VDJ recombination scenarios. In a later analysis, each TCR beta chain was defined by its CDR3 amino acid sequence together with its V-gene family, and reads lacking a unique V-gene family were excluded. In a later analysis, approximately 640 highly shared, low-generation-probability nucleotide sequences were removed to address suspected cross-contamination and a sequencing artifact. For each public chain, a later analysis derived a clonal expansion index from normalized ranks of inferred template counts within each repertoire. A later analysis computed generation probabilities with a VDJ recombination model fitted to out-of-frame rearrangements, and checked the results against IGoR. Hypergeometric tests were used in a later analysis to score TCR-TCR, TCR-HLA and TCR-CMV co-occurrence, with a repertoire-size bias correction applied to the TCR pairs. A later analysis estimated false discovery rates by permuting HLA or CMV assignments 20 times. In a later analysis, co-occurring TCRs were grouped using DBSCAN, and TCRdist sequence similarity was added for clustering within HLA-allele-positive subsets. Repertoires with fewer than 30,000 or more than 120,000 public chains were left out of co-occurrence clustering, as were five repertoires with anomalous nucleotide sharing. This is the immuneACCESS table as TCRdb keeps it, with only in-frame sequences that have V and J called. A part of the clones is gone; compared with another copy, unresolved V genes explain less than half, and the rest is unexplained. From that table come the V and J calls and clone size; the DNA was used to work out D and trimming. For this sample the table gives 90,000 to 140,000 clones, of which nearly 80% were detected only once. The ten biggest clones cover 1% to 1.5% of the sample.

In total, about 650 healthy bone marrow donors made up the cohort. All cohort members were sampled while nominally healthy, although unrecorded immune exposures were likely present. The donor tested CMV seronegative and was one of the 352 seronegative cohort members. A peripheral blood sample was provided by each donor, and peripheral blood mononuclear cells were used for TCR beta sequencing. Genomic DNA was extracted from the blood cell samples with the Qiagen DNeasy Blood Extraction Kit. V is trimmed back by 0 bases and J by 1 base, and the junction contains 3 bases that no gene match accounts for. CDR1 and CDR2 (MGHRA, YSYEKL) derive from the germline V gene. From cysteine to phenylalanine, the CDR3 is 15 amino acids long. CDR3 DNA only is kept here, 45 bases in frame from base 1. To note about this clone: No cognate antigen has been identified for it. The record has no base qualities; no much larger clone is one base away.

General findings and caveats noted by the study authors: Correlated functional status among segregating V segments might reflect linkage disequilibrium, but an unknown experimental factor could not be ruled out. The 87-base-pair reads could not distinguish some IMGT-functional V segments, including TRBV6-2 and TRBV6-3, so those segments were excluded. The only immune exposure information available for the cohort was CMV serostatus. Over 15 rarely observed V segments, including chromosome 9 orphons, were excluded from the earlier analysis of several hundred of the donors because counts were too low. Specific HLA alleles were associated with 15,000 to 20,000 TCR beta sequences at a false discovery rate of 0.05 in a later analysis. Most CMV-associated TCR beta chains appeared to be HLA-restricted in a later analysis, and the HLA associations seemed to be driven largely by CMV exposure. In a later analysis, TCR association rates were found to vary across HLA loci, with the most associated TCRs seen for DRB1 alleles and the fewest for HLA-C alleles. An earlier analysis of 450 to 750 of the donors showed that most TCR beta V segments appeared in productive rearrangements either about 90% or about 30% of the time, which broadly matched IMGT annotations. This cohort had only TCR beta chains sequenced, and the lack of alpha or paired-chain data limited which features could be detected. The classifier was reported to diagnose cytomegalovirus status with high specificity and sensitivity in both the original and validation cohorts. A few of the identified cytomegalovirus-associated TCR beta chains were confirmed in vitro to be specific for cytomegalovirus antigens. In a later analysis, HLA-associated TCR beta chains showed more clonal expansion and lower generation probabilities than non-associated chains that were equally common. Across donors, most TCR sequences were observed very rarely, whereas some public TCRs were present in many individuals. An association between a missense DCLRE1C variant and V-gene and J-gene trimming of TCR beta chains was found in a later genetic analysis and replicated in an independent cohort. The authors suggested that the approach could potentially be generalized to other disease states and immunological phenotypes. The study gave a list of over 150 TCR beta chains associated with cytomegalovirus. When HLA alleles, especially DR and DQ, strongly co-occurred, TCR associations were difficult to assign to individual alleles. A later analysis reported that several top co-occurrence clusters appeared linked to parvovirus B19, influenza, CMV and Epstein-Barr virus. A further reported finding was that TCR beta sequences accurately predicted the HLA-A and HLA-B alleles for most subjects in the first cohort. A group of highly shared sequence variants was considered likely to be a technical artifact of the sequencing pipeline. According to a later genetic analysis, donors in an Asian-associated ancestry cluster had fewer N-insertions in productive TCRs than the roughly 660-donor mean. Because HLA typing was missing for some donors at each locus, association tests included only the typed subset. Presence/absence analyses assumed roughly uniform sequencing depth across donors, an assumption that may not hold.

This sequence uses TRBV4-1 and TRBJ2-7; 7 central nucleotides agree with TRBD2. Sequencing was carried out using PBMCs. This sequence was found in a man aged 25-45 years in good health and CMV-seronegative. CDR3 protein: CASSQDGGSSYEQYF. The nucleotides read TGCGCCAGCAGCCAAGACGGCGGGAGTTCCTACGAGCAGTACTTC.